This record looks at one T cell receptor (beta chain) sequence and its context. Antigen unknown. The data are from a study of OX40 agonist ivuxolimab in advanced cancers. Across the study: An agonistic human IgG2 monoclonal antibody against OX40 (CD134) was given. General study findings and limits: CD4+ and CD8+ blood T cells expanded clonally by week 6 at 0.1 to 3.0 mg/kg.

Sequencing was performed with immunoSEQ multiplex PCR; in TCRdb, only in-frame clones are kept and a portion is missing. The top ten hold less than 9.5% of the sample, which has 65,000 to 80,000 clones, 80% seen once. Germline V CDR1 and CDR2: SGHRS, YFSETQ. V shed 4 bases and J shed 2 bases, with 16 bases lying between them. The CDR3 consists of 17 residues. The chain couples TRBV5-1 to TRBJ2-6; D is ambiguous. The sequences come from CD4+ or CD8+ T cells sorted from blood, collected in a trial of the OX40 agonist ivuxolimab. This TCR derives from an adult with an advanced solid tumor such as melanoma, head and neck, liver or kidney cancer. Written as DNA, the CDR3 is TGCGCCAGCAGCCGCATGGGTTTGCGCACTGGGGCCAACGTCCTGACTTTC. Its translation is CASSRMGLRTGANVLTF.